The 23 T cell receptor beta chains in this list originate from one sample, sequenced in a study of shared clonotypes between healthy human individuals. It was CD45RO-negative cells, positively selected for CCR7, that made up naive CD8 cells, with terminally differentiated effector memory CD45RA+ cells excluded. Repertoires were generated with immunoSEQ multiplex PCR, while TCRdb's copy carries only in-frame clones and drops some. The data contain about 1,900,000 clones, about 95% of them seen just once; the ten biggest clones take up around 1%. What was sequenced was naive CD8+ T cells sorted from blood. These receptors came from a man younger than 30 in good health.

The CDR3 spells CASSRLYEQYF. CDR3 bases: TGTGCCAGCAGCAGACTTTACGAGCAGTACTTC. This chain links TRBV7-9 with TRBJ2-7, with D unclear. The CDR3 totals 11 residues. V lost 5 bases and J 4 bases, leaving 6 bases between the germline ends. From germline, CDR1 is SEHNR and CDR2 FQNEAQ (reference sequence).

V usage is TRBV15 and J usage is TRBJ1-2; D is uncertain. There are 13 residues in the CDR3. The germline CDR1 and CDR2 sequences are LNHNV and YYDKDF (reference sequence). Between the trimmed V and J ends, which lost 7 bases and 4 bases, there was a span of 13 bases. CDR3 sequence: CATTDPNGYGYTF. The CDR3 nucleotides read TGTGCCACCACCGACCCCAACGGCTATGGCTACACCTTC.

This clone has a handful of counts. The chain couples TRBV29-1 to TRBJ1-1; D may be TRBD1 (5 bases). Germline values: CDR1 SQVTM, CDR2 ANQGSEA. V was shortened by 1 base and J by 11 bases, with 14 bases between the two germline ends. CDR3 size: 12 residues. The CDR3 nucleotides read TGCAGCGTTGAAGGGACGGGACCCGGGGCTTTCTTT. Translated: CSVEGTGPGAFF.

The rearrangement uses TRBV7-9 and TRBJ1-2; D ambiguous. The CDR3 contains 14 residues. V was trimmed by 3 bases and J by 7 bases, leaving 15 bases between them. Germline loops: CDR1 SEHNR, CDR2 FQNEAQ (reference sequence). CDR3 sequence: CASSFGEGGIGYTF. The CDR3 nucleotides read TGTGCCAGCAGCTTCGGCGAGGGCGGCATTGGCTACACCTTC.

This sequence joins TRBV7-3 and TRBJ1-1, with 7 bases fitting TRBD1. This CDR3 comprises 14 residues. Germline CDR1 SGHTA, CDR2 FQGTGA. V lost 1 base to trimming and J lost 6 bases; unmatched junction nucleotides: 5. Written as DNA, the CDR3 is TGTGCCAGCAGCTTAAATGGGGGGACAGCTGAAGCTTTCTTT. It translates to CASSLNGGTAEAFF.

This clone was detected once. J is TRBJ1-5 and V is TRBV15; D is unresolved. The CDR3 runs 15 residues. V lost 0 bases to trimming and J lost 4 bases, with 10 bases between them. Germline lookup yields CDR1 LNHNV and CDR2 YYDKDF (reference sequence). CDR3 sequence (DNA): TGTGCCACCAGCAGAGATTTGGCAGATAATCAGCCCCAGCATTTT. It is translated as CATSRDLADNQPQHF.

The chain links TRBV7-2 to TRBJ2-3; 9 bases line up with TRBD2. Per germline, CDR1 SGHTA and CDR2 FQGNSA. CDR3 length: 15 amino acids. Trimming at V came to 3 bases and at J to 5 bases, leaving 6 bases not matched to a gene. The CDR3 loop reads CASSFVIAGVDTQYF. In DNA, the CDR3 is TGTGCCAGCAGCTTCGTTATAGCGGGAGTAGATACGCAGTATTTT. The whole variable domain, filled in from reference TRBV7-2 and TRBJ2-3, reads GAGVSQSPSNKVTEKGKDVELRCDPISGHTALYWYRQSLGQGLEFLIYFQGNSAPDKSGLPSDRFSAERTGGSVSTLTIQRTQQEDSAVYLCASSFVIAGVDTQYFGPGTRLTVL.

The rearrangement joins TRBV4-3 to TRBJ2-3; perhaps TRBD2 as D (5 bases). This CDR3 has 16 amino acids. Trimming took off 4 bases at V and 2 bases at J, with 16 bases between the two ends. The germline V gene encodes CDR1 LGHNA and CDR2 YSLEER. As DNA, the CDR3 is TGCGCCAGCAGCCCTCTAGTGGGAGCCCCCACAGATACGCAGTATTTT. Its protein product is CASSPLVGAPTDTQYF.

The V and J genes are TRBV5-4 and TRBJ1-3, with D unresolved. Per the germline V gene, CDR1 is SGHNT and CDR2 is YYREEE (reference sequence). The CDR3 has 13 amino acids. Trimming left V 0 bases short and J 6 bases short, with 7 bases between. CDR3 bases: TGTGCCAGCAGCTTGGTCCCTGAAAACACCATATATTTT. This encodes CASSLVPENTIYF.

This chain connects TRBV4-1 to TRBJ2-7; D not certain. This CDR3 spans 11 amino acids. Germline CDR1 reads MGHRA; CDR2 reads YSYEKL. The germline V and J ends were trimmed by 3 bases and 5 bases, with 5 bases remaining between them. For the CDR3, the DNA is TGCGCCAGCAGCCACAGCGACGAGCAGTACTTC. Translation gives CASSHSDEQYF.

This chain joins TRBV6-1 and TRBJ2-1, with TRBD2 matching over 12 bases. Trimming at V came to 6 bases and at J to 5 bases, leaving 5 bases not matched to a gene. The CDR3 contains 15 residues. The germline V gene encodes CDR1 MNHNS and CDR2 SASEGT. The CDR3 DNA is TGTGCCAGCAGCCGGACTAGCGGGAAGCACAATGAGCAGTTCTTC. Translation gives CASSRTSGKHNEQFF.

In its sample, this clone was seen a few times. The chain recombines TRBV19 with TRBJ1-1; D unclear. Trimming took 4 bases from V and 4 from J, leaving 16 bases between them. The length of the CDR3 is 15 residues. Germline CDR1 reads LNHDA; CDR2 reads SQIVND (reference sequence). CDR3 loop: CASSRLLLSRTEAFF. CDR3 nucleotide sequence: TGTGCCAGTAGTAGACTTCTTCTTAGCCGCACTGAAGCTTTCTTT.

This chain joins TRBV27 and TRBJ2-7; 7 nucleotides line up with TRBD2. Germline V CDR1 and CDR2: MNHEY, SMNVEV (reference sequence). There are 13 residues in the CDR3. V lost 5 bases, J lost 3 bases, and 4 bases stayed unmatched. The CDR3: CASSRGGSYEQYF. For the CDR3, the DNA is TGTGCCAGCAGTCGGGGCGGGAGCTACGAGCAGTACTTC.

This rearrangement joins TRBV5-6 to TRBJ1-2; possible D gene TRBD1, 5 bases. The length of the CDR3 is 16 residues. V lost 7 bases and J lost 2, with 21 bases in between. Germline lookup yields CDR1 SGHDT and CDR2 YYEEEE. The CDR3 nucleotides are TGTGCCAGCCGAAGCCTCAGGGCGGCCCTCAACTATGGCTACACCTTC. This codes for CASRSLRAALNYGYTF.

This clone has a single count. The chain recombines TRBV13 with TRBJ2-2; 7 nucleotides line up with TRBD2. The J segment lost 1 base and the V segment lost 4 bases, leaving 6 bases of the junction unmatched. There are 16 residues in the CDR3. CDR1 PRHDT and CDR2 FYEKMQ come from the germline V gene (reference sequence). This chain's CDR3 is CASSSRAGVNTGELFF. The DNA of the CDR3 is TGTGCCAGCAGCTCCCGGGCGGGGGTGAACACCGGGGAGCTGTTTTTT.

The chain employs TRBV4-1 and TRBJ2-7; D possibly corresponds to TRBD1 (6 bases). The germline V and J ends were trimmed by 1 base and 4 bases, with 17 bases remaining between them. Germline V CDR1 and CDR2: MGHRA, YSYEKL. The length of the CDR3 is 16 residues. CDR3 loop: CASSQVQTGLTYEQYF. CDR3 bases: TGCGCCAGCAGCCAAGTTCAAACAGGGCTTACTTACGAGCAGTACTTC.

Remarks on this clone: One end of the junction fails to match germline, which may point to a read error. The V and J genes are TRBV6-1 and TRBJ1-2; D not resolved. This CDR3 has 14 residues. Germline V gives CDR1 MNHNS, CDR2 SASEGT. The CDR3 nucleotides read TGTGCCAGCAGTGAAGCGCGGGTGAACTTTGGCTACACCTTC. It yields the protein CASSEARVNFGYTF.

V usage is TRBV10-1 and J usage is TRBJ2-7, with 10 nucleotides matching TRBD1. Germline values: CDR1 WNHNN, CDR2 SYGVQD (reference sequence). The CDR3 contains 15 residues. Trimming cost V 0 bases and J 6 bases; bases outside gene matches: 5. The CDR3 bases are TGCGCCAGCAGTGAGTCTGGGACAGGGGTGCGCGAGCAGTACTTC. It yields the protein CASSESGTGVREQYF.

This rearrangement joins TRBV27 to TRBJ1-1; D gene unclear. V was trimmed by 0 bases and J by 2 bases, leaving 13 bases between them. CDR1 and CDR2 from the germline V gene are MNHEY and SMNVEV (reference sequence). CDR3 length: 16 amino acids. The CDR3 nucleotides are TGTGCCAGCAGTTTATCGGTCGAGGGATATAACACTGAAGCTTTCTTT. Protein product: CASSLSVEGYNTEAFF.

About this clone: The same CDR3 arises from other DNA sequences in this sample as well. This chain connects TRBV4-1 to TRBJ2-7; D perhaps matches TRBD2 (6 bases). This CDR3 region has 15 residues. V lost 6 bases and J 2 bases, leaving 17 bases between the germline ends. The germline V gene encodes CDR1 MGHRA and CDR2 YSYEKL. Written as DNA, the CDR3 is TGCGCCAGCAGTCACTCCGGGACTGGAGCCTACGAGCAGTACTTC. Residues: CASSHSGTGAYEQYF.

This chain links TRBV2 with TRBJ2-1; 9 bases agree with TRBD1. The CDR3 totals 14 residues. V was clipped by 1 base and J by 8 bases; unmatched bases: 3. The germline CDR1 and CDR2 sequences are SNHLY and FYNNEI. The CDR3 nucleotides read TGTGCCAGCAGTGAAGGGGACAGGGCGGATGAGCAGTTCTTC. Translation gives CASSEGDRADEQFF.

This clone was counted a single time. The rearrangement uses TRBV4-1 and TRBJ2-7, with 9 bases fitting TRBD2. V shed 1 base, J shed 4 bases, and the junction held 14 bases outside the gene matches. Germline V gene sequence: CDR1 MGHRA, CDR2 YSYEKL. The CDR3 runs 18 residues. CDR3 sequence reads: CASSQGPEAGGKIYEQYF. In DNA form, the CDR3 reads TGCGCCAGCAGCCAAGGGCCAGAGGCGGGGGGGAAGATATACGAGCAGTACTTC.

This clone was seen just once. V is TRBV2 and J is TRBJ1-2; D not certain. Germline-derived CDR1 and CDR2 are SNHLY and FYNNEI. There are 15 residues in the CDR3. V lost 2 bases, J lost 2 bases, and 12 bases lay in between. The CDR3 region is CASSEPGQLNYGYTF. The CDR3 coding sequence is TGTGCCAGCAGTGAACCCGGGCAGTTGAACTATGGCTACACCTTC.